This T cell receptor beta chain originates from a study of beta chain features in type 1 diabetes. Across the study: Taken together, all samples contributed roughly 100 million examined sorted cells.

Study findings and constraints: Within the patient group, naive, central memory and Treg TCRB repertoires appeared more similar to each other than within healthy donors. Shortening that was moderate but significant affected the TCRB CDR3s of Type 1 diabetes patients in all four CD4+ subsets. Still unanswered here is whether HLA type influences TCRB rearrangement.

Germline V lookup: CDR1 SGHTS, CDR2 YDEGEE. J gave up 4 bases and V 4 bases, and 9 bases lay outside the gene matches. The length of the CDR3 is 15 residues. The sequenced template was cDNA made from the entire isolated RNA. An average of around 3.9 million reads was obtained for naive, central memory and regulatory T cell samples. Assay: immunoSEQ multiplex PCR; the TCRdb copy retains only in-frame clones and omits some. The data contain around 260,000 clones, around 20% of them singletons. A remark on this clone: Its antigen is unknown.

The sequence derives from a woman between 40 and 50 years old with type 1 diabetes. This chain joins TRBV5-8 and TRBJ1-2; 8 nucleotides align to TRBD1. Sequenced: naive CD4+ T cells from blood. CDR3 DNA sequence: TGTGCCAGCAGCCGAGGGTGGACAGGGACCTATGGCTACACCTTC. Protein product: CASSRGWTGTYGYTF. Variable domain in full (rest from reference TRBV5-8 and TRBJ1-2): EAGVTQSPTHLIKTRGQQATLRCSPISGHTSVYWYQQALGLGLQFLLWYDEGEERNRGNFPPRFSGRQFPNYSSELNVNALELEDSALYLCASSRGWTGTYGYTFGSGTRLTVV.